This T cell receptor (beta chain) was recorded in a study of blood T cells in healthy people across ages (dated by TCRdb to the mid-2010s). With regard to the full study: In model experiments, roughly one uniquely barcoded TCR beta cDNA molecule per two T cells was captured by template switching. The study measured age-related changes in TCR beta repertoire diversity using deep sequencing normalized with unique cDNA molecular identifiers. The donors were divided into four age groups: young (average around 15 years), middle-aged (roughly 40), aged (roughly 66) and long-lived (about 90). To avoid experimental bias, donors of different ages were spread randomly across the sequencing lanes. The study analyzed two additional independent replicas of 1 million unique cDNA reads from the same blood draw for two donors, one aged 18 to 30 and one aged 80 or older. Study-level results and caveats: As age increased, observed TCR beta diversity per million T cells dropped in a roughly linear way, and a significant reduction was already evident by age roughly 36. Observed TCR beta diversity correlated strongly with the percentage of naive T cells measured by flow cytometry. Since profiling was done on bulk unsorted PBMCs, naive and antigen-experienced compartments could not be conclusively compared. Donor CMV infection status was unknown, potentially confounding age-related changes in expanded clonotypes. The long-lived group showed more naive CD4+ T cells, fewer expanded clones and increased TCR diversity than the aged group, suggesting age selection. Total diversity estimates from one million sequenced T cells were considered lower bounds and underestimates.

Germline trimming: 5 bases from V, 5 bases from J; junction bases outside gene matches: 9. The CDR3 runs 17 residues from the cysteine to the phenylalanine. The retained sequence is limited to the CDR3, 51 bases, with the frame set at the first base. Library prep was done by 5' RACE. Reads for this sample came from an Illumina HiSeq 2500. A second roughly 6 to 12 cycle PCR used a sample-barcoded 5' primer and a J-beta primer mix. A template-switch 5' adaptor carrying 12 random nucleotides introduced a unique molecular identifier onto each TCR beta cDNA molecule. Each sample yielded at least 2.5 million CDR3-containing paired-end reads. First-strand cDNA synthesis was performed from all RNA using the Mint cDNA synthesis kit, with priming by a TRBC-specific oligonucleotide. All cDNA was treated with uracil-DNA glycosylase and then went through a first 18-cycle PCR with the universal primers M1SS and BC2_uni_R. As for how the authors treated the data: Each sample was normalized by randomly selecting 1 million high-quality reads, each carrying a distinct molecular identifier. Instead of being binned into consensus sequences, reads that shared molecular identifiers were thrown out. MiTCR, set to a Q25 quality threshold and the strictest error-elimination algorithm, was used for CDR3 identification, clonotype clustering and error correction. A nonparametric unseen species model with Euler transformation was used to estimate lower-bound total TCR beta diversity. TCRdb reprocessing: public reads trimmed at Q25 with fastp, clones called with MiXCR, in-frame beta chains kept. Each record represents a unique CDR3 protein, reported with the most common genes and DNA among its rows. The V and J calls, along with clone size, are taken from TCRdb and not from the paper's own processing. The sample table contains 2 million or so distinct CDR3 sequences; only one count was recorded for 49% of them. 2% to 2.5% of the sample is held by the ten biggest clonotypes.

Regarding this clonotype: There is no known antigen for this receptor. No base-level quality is on record; no much larger clone is a single base apart.

The roughly 39 donors, aged roughly 6 to 100 years, were systemically healthy Caucasian individuals from Russia. Approximately 9.3 milliliters of peripheral blood were collected from each donor into EDTA-treated Vacutainer tubes. Ficoll-Paque density-gradient centrifugation was used to isolate PBMCs, with at least 6 million per sample. Total RNA was extracted from PBMCs with Trizol reagent, with at least 5 micrograms obtained per sample. For every donor, flow cytometry on a PBMC aliquot measured the percentage of naive CD45RAhigh/CD27high T cells. In this chain, TRBV12-3 or TRBV12-4 is recombined with TRBJ2-1, with 13 junctional bases fitting TRBD2. This receptor was obtained from a woman aged 40 to 50 in good health. Sequencing was done on a sample of blood. The CDR3 protein is CASSLLGLAGVHNEQFF. Here is the DNA: TGTGCCAGCAGTCTCCTCGGACTAGCGGGGGTCCACAATGAGCAGTTCTTC.